A selection of T cell receptor beta chains follows, all from one sample in a study of cytomegalovirus exposure and HLA in healthy donors. Sequenced by immunoSEQ multiplex PCR; TCRdb stores in-frame clones only, minus some. The sample holds about 190,000 clones, roughly 77% seen once. Sequenced: PBMCs. The receptors derive from a man aged 30 to 39 in good health and CMV-seropositive. Both conserved end residues are part of each CDR3. D genes are given only for firm matches. Clone size appears in some rows only: once, few, many, or a class for an expanded clone.

j_gene: TRBJ2-1; d_gene: .; v_gene: TRBV11-3; abundance: .; CDR3aa: CASSTSSYNEQFF; CDR3nt: TGTGCCAGCAGCACGAGCTCCTACAATGAGCAGTTCTTC
j_gene: TRBJ2-7; d_gene: .; v_gene: TRBV13; abundance: .; CDR3aa: CASSIRGSYEQYF; CDR3nt: TGTGCCAGCAGCATCAGGGGATCCTACGAGCAGTACTTC
j_gene: TRBJ2-1; d_gene: TRBD1; v_gene: TRBV7-2; abundance: .; CDR3aa: CATILFRDRGQNEQFF; CDR3nt: TGTGCCACCATCCTCTTCCGGGACAGGGGGCAAAATGAGCAGTTCTTC
j_gene: TRBJ1-5; d_gene: .; v_gene: TRBV29-1; abundance: .; CDR3aa: CSVKLTESNQPQHF; CDR3nt: TGCAGCGTTAAACTGACAGAATCCAATCAGCCCCAGCATTTT
j_gene: TRBJ2-5; d_gene: TRBD2; v_gene: TRBV4-2; abundance: .; CDR3aa: CASSRGRTSGGEETQYF; CDR3nt: TGTGCCAGCAGTCGCGGTCGGACTAGCGGAGGGGAAGAGACCCAGTACTTC
j_gene: TRBJ1-1; d_gene: TRBD1; v_gene: TRBV4-1; abundance: .; CDR3aa: CASRPDRGHLGTEAFF; CDR3nt: TGCGCCAGCAGACCGGACAGGGGGCACTTAGGGACTGAAGCTTTCTTT
j_gene: TRBJ1-1; d_gene: TRBD1; v_gene: TRBV19; abundance: once; CDR3aa: CASGKDRELDTEAFF; CDR3nt: TGTGCCAGTGGTAAGGACAGGGAGTTGGACACTGAAGCTTTCTTT
j_gene: TRBJ1-1; d_gene: TRBD1; v_gene: TRBV10-3; abundance: .; CDR3aa: CAIKVGQGENTEAFF; CDR3nt: TGTGCCATCAAAGTGGGACAGGGGGAGAACACTGAAGCTTTCTTT
j_gene: TRBJ2-7; d_gene: TRBD1; v_gene: TRBV9; abundance: .; CDR3aa: CASSAGTDFYEQYF; CDR3nt: TGTGCCAGCAGCGCAGGGACAGACTTCTACGAGCAGTACTTC
j_gene: TRBJ1-1; d_gene: .; v_gene: TRBV7-3; abundance: .; CDR3aa: CASSTTTNTEAFF; CDR3nt: TGTGCCAGCAGCACCACAACGAACACTGAAGCTTTCTTT
j_gene: TRBJ2-6; d_gene: .; v_gene: TRBV28; abundance: .; CDR3aa: CASSSTWTNSLSGANVLTF; CDR3nt: TGTGCCAGCAGTTCCACGTGGACAAATTCCCTCTCTGGGGCCAACGTCCTGACTTTC
j_gene: TRBJ2-2; d_gene: .; v_gene: TRBV7-9; abundance: .; CDR3aa: CARGAGPGELFF; CDR3nt: TGTGCCAGGGGCGCTGGCCCCGGGGAGCTGTTTTTT
j_gene: TRBJ1-3; d_gene: .; v_gene: TRBV25-1; abundance: .; CDR3aa: CASSDLRVGGSTIYF; CDR3nt: TGTGCCAGCAGTGATTTGAGGGTCGGGGGAAGCACCATATATTTT
j_gene: TRBJ1-5; d_gene: .; v_gene: TRBV6-5; abundance: few; CDR3aa: CASSYSRGNQPQHF; CDR3nt: TGTGCCAGCAGTTACTCGAGGGGGAATCAGCCCCAGCATTTT
j_gene: TRBJ1-5; d_gene: TRBD1; v_gene: TRBV7-2; abundance: .; CDR3aa: CASSVAGTGGRQPQHF; CDR3nt: TGTGCCAGCAGCGTAGCCGGGACAGGGGGCCGTCAGCCCCAGCATTTT
j_gene: TRBJ2-1; d_gene: TRBD2; v_gene: TRBV9; abundance: .; CDR3aa: CASSDLAGPYNEQFF; CDR3nt: TGTGCCAGCAGCGATCTAGCGGGGCCATACAATGAGCAGTTCTTC
j_gene: TRBJ1-5; d_gene: .; v_gene: TRBV6-6; abundance: .; CDR3aa: CASSATEDSNQPQHF; CDR3nt: TGTGCCAGCAGCGCGACAGAAGATAGCAATCAGCCCCAGCATTTT
j_gene: TRBJ2-7; d_gene: .; v_gene: TRBV6-6; abundance: .; CDR3aa: CASIAQSYEQYF; CDR3nt: TGTGCCAGCATAGCCCAATCCTACGAGCAGTACTTC
j_gene: TRBJ1-6; d_gene: TRBD1; v_gene: TRBV9; abundance: .; CDR3aa: CASSVTTTGGVDSPLHF; CDR3nt: TGTGCCAGCAGCGTAACCACGACAGGGGGCGTAGATTCACCCCTCCACTTT
j_gene: TRBJ1-1; d_gene: .; v_gene: TRBV4-3; abundance: once; CDR3aa: CASSQEKGYTEAFF; CDR3nt: TGCGCCAGCAGCCAAGAGAAGGGGTACACTGAAGCTTTCTTT
j_gene: TRBJ2-7; d_gene: TRBD1; v_gene: TRBV6-1; abundance: .; CDR3aa: CAHRTGAGDEQYF; CDR3nt: TGTGCCCACCGGACAGGCGCAGGCGACGAGCAGTACTTC
j_gene: TRBJ2-7; d_gene: .; v_gene: TRBV6-1; abundance: .; CDR3aa: CASDTQGLRLYEQYF; CDR3nt: TGTGCCAGCGACACCCAGGGACTCCGCCTTTACGAGCAGTACTTC
j_gene: TRBJ2-7; d_gene: .; v_gene: TRBV29-1; abundance: .; CDR3aa: CSVRDSAYEQYF; CDR3nt: TGCAGCGTAAGGGACTCCGCCTACGAGCAGTACTTC
j_gene: TRBJ2-1; d_gene: TRBD1; v_gene: TRBV5-4; abundance: .; CDR3aa: CASSLGTGNEQFF; CDR3nt: TGTGCCAGCAGCCTCGGGACAGGGAATGAGCAGTTCTTC
j_gene: TRBJ1-5; d_gene: .; v_gene: TRBV9; abundance: .; CDR3aa: CASSVAVGSNQPQHF; CDR3nt: TGTGCCAGCAGCGTAGCCGTCGGTAGCAATCAGCCCCAGCATTTT
j_gene: TRBJ2-3; d_gene: TRBD1; v_gene: TRBV5-1; abundance: .; CDR3aa: CASSLKGQGSTDTQYF; CDR3nt: TGCGCCAGCAGCTTGAAAGGACAGGGGTCCACAGATACGCAGTATTTT
j_gene: TRBJ2-7; d_gene: .; v_gene: TRBV5-6; abundance: .; CDR3aa: CASKLRAGRIDEQYF; CDR3nt: TGTGCCAGCAAACTTCGAGCAGGGAGGATCGACGAGCAGTACTTC
j_gene: TRBJ2-1; d_gene: TRBD1; v_gene: TRBV29-1; abundance: .; CDR3aa: CSAAPTGGDEQFF; CDR3nt: TGCAGTGCCGCCCCTACAGGGGGAGATGAGCAGTTCTTC
j_gene: TRBJ1-2; d_gene: .; v_gene: TRBV9; abundance: .; CDR3aa: CASSGKGGNYGYTF; CDR3nt: TGTGCCAGCAGCGGGAAAGGGGGTAACTATGGCTACACCTTC
j_gene: TRBJ2-2; d_gene: .; v_gene: TRBV7-2; abundance: .; CDR3aa: CASSPSQTNTGELFF; CDR3nt: TGTGCCAGCAGCCCCAGTCAAACGAACACCGGGGAGCTGTTTTTT
j_gene: TRBJ2-3; d_gene: TRBD2; v_gene: TRBV4-2; abundance: .; CDR3aa: CASSQTSGLGDTQYF; CDR3nt: TGTGCCAGCAGCCAGACTAGCGGCCTAGGGGATACGCAGTATTTT
j_gene: TRBJ2-7; d_gene: .; v_gene: TRBV7-2; abundance: .; CDR3aa: CASSRDTGQQYF; CDR3nt: TGTGCCAGCAGCCGGGACACTGGGCAGCAGTACTTC
j_gene: TRBJ2-1; d_gene: TRBD2; v_gene: TRBV11-1; abundance: .; CDR3aa: CASSLTTSGYNEQFF; CDR3nt: TGTGCCAGCAGCTTAACGACTAGCGGTTACAATGAGCAGTTCTTC
j_gene: TRBJ2-5; d_gene: TRBD1; v_gene: TRBV7-7; abundance: .; CDR3aa: CATNRGGPGETQYF; CDR3nt: TGTGCTACGAACAGGGGCGGACCGGGTGAGACCCAGTACTTC
j_gene: TRBJ1-2; d_gene: .; v_gene: TRBV30; abundance: .; CDR3aa: CAWKGVNYGYTF; CDR3nt: TGTGCCTGGAAGGGAGTTAACTATGGCTACACCTTC
j_gene: TRBJ1-4; d_gene: .; v_gene: TRBV15; abundance: few; CDR3aa: CATSRVKGIGEKLFF; CDR3nt: TGTGCCACCAGCAGAGTGAAGGGGATCGGCGAAAAACTGTTTTTT
j_gene: TRBJ2-5; d_gene: .; v_gene: TRBV10-3; abundance: .; CDR3aa: CAISGLGETQYF; CDR3nt: TGTGCCATCAGTGGACTGGGAGAGACCCAGTACTTC
j_gene: TRBJ2-7; d_gene: TRBD1; v_gene: TRBV27; abundance: .; CDR3aa: CASSLGVWDRGAAYEQYF; CDR3nt: TGTGCCAGCAGTCTCGGAGTTTGGGACAGGGGGGCTGCCTACGAGCAGTACTTC
j_gene: TRBJ2-1; d_gene: .; v_gene: TRBV7-7; abundance: once; CDR3aa: CASSLEEAYEQFF; CDR3nt: TGTGCTAGCAGCTTAGAGGAAGCGTATGAGCAGTTCTTC
j_gene: TRBJ1-4; d_gene: .; v_gene: TRBV2; abundance: .; CDR3aa: CASTQAASLWEKLFF; CDR3nt: TGTGCCAGCACCCAGGCCGCGTCCTTATGGGAAAAACTGTTTTTT